This paragraph covers one T cell receptor (beta chain) sequence. This clonotype was seen at least ten times. What antigen it recognizes has not been identified. No clone much larger than this one lies a single base away; base qualities are absent. TCR beta CDR3 regions were amplified from RNA transcripts. The first round of RT-PCR for the TCR CDR3 was performed with the HTBI primer set and the Qiagen OneStep RT-PCR kit. Libraries were constructed in a second round of multiplex PCR, after which size selection and purification were performed. Libraries were sequenced paired-end with 100 bp reads on an Illumina HiSeq2000. Per the source publication's procedure: SOAPnuke was used to process the raw data, throwing out any read that contained adapters or uncalled bases, had a mean Phred below 15, or lacked an exact constant-primer or identifier match. High-quality paired reads were merged with COPE v1.2.5, and unique nucleotide sequences were defined as clonotypes. MiTCR v1.1 was used to align clonotypes to the IMGT TRBV, TRBD and TRBJ reference segments. Analysis was restricted to V-J combinations with a frequency above 0.0001, which covered 99.2% of repertoires. The TCS score was defined as F50 (clonal expansion) divided by E x V (chaos), with BLOSUM62-based TCRdist calculated between CDR3 peptides within each V-J. Welch's t-statistics and random forest reduced fewer than 600 V-J features to roughly 13, which were used in a naive Bayes classifier (R e1071). Using fastp at Q25 and MiXCR, TCRdb reprocessed the public reads and kept productive beta chains. Identical CDR3 proteins give one entry, which carries the most common genes and DNA. The V and J calls and clone size are TCRdb's, not the authors'. In all, the sample holds around 500,000 distinct CDR3 sequences, and about 16% of those were seen once. The ten largest clones capture approximately 30% of the sample.

This specimen belongs to a study of T cells in Graves' hyperthyroidism and ophthalmopathy (dated by TCRdb to between 2017 and 2020). Regarding the research as a whole: Peripheral blood was sampled at the time of initial diagnosis, prior to any treatment. The paper describes TCR Vbeta CDR3 sequencing of about 140 peripheral blood samples, made up of roughly 45 ophthalmopathy patients, roughly 75 hyperthyroidism patients and 17 progressor patients. The 100 or so discovery patients were randomly split 7:3 into training and test sets. To identify distinguishing TCR V-J signatures, a discovery cohort of around 100 patients was used, comprising 43 with Graves' ophthalmopathy and roughly 60 with stable Graves' hyperthyroidism. Whether ophthalmopathy could be predicted prospectively was tested in an independent validation cohort made up of some 20 hyperthyroidism patients plus 17 patients who later progressed to ophthalmopathy. The study also compared thyroid tissue and blood T-cell repertoires from about 6 Graves' hyperthyroidism patients. Following sampling, methimazole starting at 30 mg daily was given to hyperthyroidism patients, and high-dose intravenous methylprednisolone was given to ophthalmopathy patients. Points the paper makes about the study in general: A 13 V-J signature model separated ophthalmopathy from stable hyperthyroidism, with approximately 87% sensitivity and approximately 81% specificity in cross-validation and 80%/75% in testing. Sample size was not statistically predetermined, and blinding of investigators to group allocation was not performed. Most expanded thyroid clonotypes (frequency above 0.001) were also detected in blood, suggesting blood repertoires may reflect thyroid immune responses. In validation, progression to ophthalmopathy was predicted by the model with 55% to 71% sensitivity and roughly 76% specificity, a median of about 6 months before onset.

From the cysteine up to the phenylalanine, the CDR3 has a length of 15 residues. The sequence is cut down to CDR3 DNA, 45 bases in frame from base 1. V is pared back by 6 bases and J by 2 bases, with 17 bases lying between the germline termini. CDR1 is given as MNHEY and CDR2 as SMNVEV, both from the germline V gene (reference sequence). In the ophthalmopathy patients, disease was moderately to severely active, with a Clinical Activity Score of 3 or more, a NOSPECS grade of 4 or more, and a duration of less than 3 months. Any patient with an uncontrolled infection, another autoimmune disease, pregnancy or lactation was excluded. Diagnoses were based on clinical symptoms, serum thyroxine and TRAb, thyroid ultrasound and orbital computed tomography. PBMCs were isolated from approximately 10 ml of fresh peripheral blood by Ficoll-Paque density gradient centrifugation. Total RNA was extracted with Trizol reagent, and quality was checked on an Agilent 2100 Bioanalyzer.

The clonotype originates from a woman in her 30s with Graves' ophthalmopathy. The sequencing sample was made of blood. The sequence is built from TRBV27 and TRBJ2-7; a confident D gene designation cannot be given. The CDR3 here reads CASSPRQSLPYEQYF. The nucleotides read TGTGCCAGCAGCCCTAGGCAATCACTCCCCTACGAGCAGTACTTC.